The present T cell receptor beta chain was sequenced within a study of cytomegalovirus exposure and HLA in healthy donors. 60 Vbeta and 13 Jbeta primers were used in PCR. The assay was immunoSEQ multiplex PCR, and TCRdb's table has in-frame clones only and misses some. Among under 250,000 clones listed, approximately 82% were seen once. The germline V gene encodes CDR1 DFQATT and CDR2 SNEGSKA (reference sequence). The CDR3 runs to 11 residues. With 7 bases clipped from V and 4 bases from J, the junction kept 0 bases outside the gene matches. The sequenced sample consisted of PBMCs. This chain links TRBV20-1 with TRBJ1-4; 7 bases are shared with TRBD1. The sequence was collected from a male donor in good health and CMV-seronegative. Here the CDR3 DNA reads TGCAGTGGACAGGGTAATGAAAAACTGTTTTTT. The encoded protein is CSGQGNEKLFF.